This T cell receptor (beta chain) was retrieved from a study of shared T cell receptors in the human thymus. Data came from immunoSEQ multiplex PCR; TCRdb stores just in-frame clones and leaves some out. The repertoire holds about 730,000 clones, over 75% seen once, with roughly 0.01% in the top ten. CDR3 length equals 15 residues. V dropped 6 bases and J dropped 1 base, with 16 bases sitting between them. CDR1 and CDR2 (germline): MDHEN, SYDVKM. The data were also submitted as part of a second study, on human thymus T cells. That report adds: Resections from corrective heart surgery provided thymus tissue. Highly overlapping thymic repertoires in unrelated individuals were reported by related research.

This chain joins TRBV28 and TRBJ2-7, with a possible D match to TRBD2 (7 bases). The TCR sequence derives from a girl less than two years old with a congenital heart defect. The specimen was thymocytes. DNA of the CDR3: TGTGCCAGCAGCCCAGGAGGGGGGGGGTCCTACGAGCAGTACTTC. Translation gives CASSPGGGGSYEQYF.